The following is a T cell receptor beta chain sequence with its context. Between the trimmed V and J ends, which lost 1 base and 8 bases, there was a span of 9 bases. Looked up from germline, CDR1 is LNHDA and CDR2 is SQIVND (reference sequence). This CDR3 has 14 residues. This sample was included in a study of blood T cell repertoires in COVID-19. The overall study: Acute and convalescent COVID-19 specimens originated in the United States, Italy and Spain. T cells, B-cell-depleted T cells, or PBMCs supplied cDNA or gDNA.

Profiled with immunoSEQ multiplex PCR; TCRdb holds only in-frame clones, not every one. The sample includes about 370,000 clones, 90% of them seen just once. This rearrangement joins TRBV19 to TRBJ1-6; weak D call: TRBD1 (5 bases). Sequencing used peripheral blood. This receptor was identified in a man aged 18-30 years with active or convalescent COVID-19. CDR3 coding DNA: TGTGCCAGTAGTATAGGGGGCATGTATTCACCCCTCCACTTT. Its translation: CASSIGGMYSPLHF.